Below, 27 T cell receptor beta chains from the same sample are listed, as sequenced in a study of CD8+CD57+ T cells in acquired aplastic anemia. Genomic DNA templated the TCR beta VDJ and CDR3 profiling. TCRdb analysed the reads with MiXCR anew, one entry per CDR3 protein. The table has around 170,000 distinct CDR3 sequences, just under 50% seen once. Patients chosen for sequencing had CD8+CD57+ cells that had expanded, as shown by flow cytometry. Sequencing input: sorted CD4+, CD8+, or CD8+CD57+ T cells (not recorded which) from PBMCs. These receptors were collected from a human donor with aplastic anemia.

The rearrangement joins TRBV7-6 to TRBJ2-3; D gene uncertain. Trimming stripped 0 bases from V and 5 bases from J, with 6 bases between. Germline V gives CDR1 SGHVS, CDR2 FNYEAQ. The CDR3 is made up of 13 amino acids. The CDR3 DNA reads TGTGCCAGCAGCTTAGCAGGGCGAGATACGCAGTATTTT. Amino acids: CASSLAGRDTQYF.

This clonotype was counted once. The gene calls are TRBV7-9 and TRBJ1-5, with D unresolved. Trimming pared 5 bases from V and 5 bases from J, leaving 10 bases between. Germline V CDR1 and CDR2: SEHNR, FQNEAQ (reference sequence). CDR3 length equals 13 residues. The CDR3 region is CASSLGFDQPQHF. CDR3 DNA sequence: TGTGCCAGCAGCCTAGGGTTTGATCAGCCCCAGCATTTT.

This clonotype has a count of ten or more. The chain is built from TRBV9 and TRBJ2-7; no firm D call. Germline V gene sequence: CDR1 SGDLS, CDR2 YYNGEE. Trimming cost V 0 bases and J 6 bases, with 16 bases left between them. The CDR3 loop spans 15 amino acids. CDR3 sequence: CASSVGGPAQAEQYF. CDR3 coding DNA: TGTGCCAGCAGCGTAGGTGGCCCCGCTCAGGCCGAGCAGTACTTC.

This chain joins TRBV7-9 and TRBJ1-2; D uncertain. The CDR3 length is 11 residues. Germline-derived CDR1 and CDR2 are SEHNR and FQNEAQ (reference sequence). Trimming cost V 5 bases and J 8 bases, with 9 bases left between them. The chain's CDR3 is CASSPAAGYTF. CDR3 nucleotide sequence: TGTGCCAGCAGCCCGGCCGCGGGCTACACCTTC.

This clonotype came up many times. The V and J genes are TRBV9 and TRBJ2-3; D possibly corresponds to TRBD2 (6 bases). CDR3 size: 15 residues. The germline V gene encodes CDR1 SGDLS and CDR2 YYNGEE. Between the trimmed V and J ends, which lost 0 bases and 2 bases, there was a span of 10 bases. The CDR3 region has the DNA TGTGCCAGCAGCGTAGTTGGAGGGGACACAGATACGCAGTATTTT. This encodes CASSVVGGDTDTQYF.

The chain employs TRBV7-9 and TRBJ2-7, with 12 bases matching TRBD2. Germline V lookup: CDR1 SEHNR, CDR2 FQNEAQ (reference sequence). J lost 3 bases, V lost 4 bases, and 4 bases had no gene match. The CDR3 sequence is 15 residues long. In DNA form, the CDR3 reads TGTGCCAGCAGCTCTGCGACTAGCGGGGGCTACGAGCAGTACTTC. Encoded protein: CASSSATSGGYEQYF.

The chain has TRBV9 and TRBJ2-5; D unresolved. Trimming removed 3 bases at V and 5 bases at J, with 8 bases between. The CDR3 loop spans 12 amino acids. Germline V CDR1 and CDR2: SGDLS, YYNGEE. Here the CDR3 reads CASSAATETQYF. The CDR3, as DNA: TGTGCCAGCAGCGCGGCCACGGAGACCCAGTACTTC.

This clonotype has at least ten counts. The J gene is TRBJ2-5, the V gene TRBV20-1; no firm D call. The V end was cut by 3 bases, the J end by 4 bases, with 15 bases between. The germline CDR1 and CDR2 sequences are DFQATT and SNEGSKA (reference sequence). CDR3 size: 14 residues. The CDR3 spells CSASLVKHLETQYF. The CDR3 DNA follows: TGCAGTGCTAGTCTGGTCAAGCATCTAGAGACCCAGTACTTC.

This clonotype has ten or more counts. The V gene is TRBV2, the J gene TRBJ2-4, with D hard to call. CDR1 is SNHLY and CDR2 is FYNNEI in the germline V gene. Between the trimmed V and J ends, which lost 11 bases and 5 bases, there was a span of 13 bases. The CDR3 is made up of 12 amino acids. CDR3 protein: CASSAGENIQYF. The CDR3 region has the DNA TGTGCCTCGAGTGCTGGCGAAAACATTCAGTACTTC.

Notes on this clonotype: A much larger clone differs from this one at a single base, so this may be a read error. The chain employs TRBV20-1 and TRBJ1-2; maybe TRBD1 (5 bases). The V gene's germline CDR1 is DFQATT and CDR2 SNEGSKA (reference sequence). The CDR3 is 13 amino acids. The CDR3 DNA reads TGCAATGCTAGAGGCAGGGAAAACTATGGCTACACCTTC. Its protein is CNARGRENYGYTF.

This clonotype came up many times. The rearrangement joins TRBV24-1 to TRBJ2-7; TRBD1 aligns across 9 bases. This CDR3 spans 14 amino acids. After removal of 3 bases from V and 3 bases from J, the junction contained 2 bases not matched to a gene. Germline loops: CDR1 KGHDR, CDR2 SFDVKD. CDR3 DNA: TGTGCCACCAGTGATCCGGGACAGGGCTACGAGCAGTACTTC. It is translated as CATSDPGQGYEQYF.

This clonotype was detected a few times. This chain links TRBV2 with TRBJ2-1, with 8 positions matching TRBD1. This CDR3 has 12 residues. Germline trimming cut 6 bases from V and 10 bases from J; bases unmatched to any gene: 5. The germline V gene encodes CDR1 SNHLY and CDR2 FYNNEI. Written as DNA, the CDR3 is TGTGCCAGCAGAGGACAGGGCTACGAGCAGTTCTTC. Its protein is CASRGQGYEQFF.

The sample holds one count of this clonotype. The J gene is TRBJ2-5, the V gene TRBV5-6; D is perhaps TRBD1 or TRBD2 (5 bases each). CDR3 length: 15 amino acids. Germline V gene sequence: CDR1 SGHDT, CDR2 YYEEEE. V was cut by 4 bases and J by 4 bases, with 17 bases left in between. Written as DNA, the CDR3 is TGTGCCAGCAGCCGTAATGTCCGGGGCCGAGAGACCCAGTACTTC. This gives the protein CASSRNVRGRETQYF.

The CDR3 loop is CASTVQGLGAFF. The CDR3 nucleotides are TGTGCCAGCACCGTTCAGGGCCTCGGAGCTTTCTTT. The genes are TRBV28 and TRBJ1-1, with a weak D call TRBD1 (5 bases). V lost 7 bases and J 10 bases, leaving 16 bases between the germline ends. There are 12 residues in the CDR3. Looked up from germline, CDR1 is MDHEN and CDR2 is SYDVKM.

V and J are TRBV27 and TRBJ1-2; maybe TRBD1 (5 bases). Per germline, CDR1 MNHEY and CDR2 SMNVEV (reference sequence). The CDR3 has 15 residues. The V and J ends lost 5 bases and 4 bases respectively, with 17 bases between them. This CDR3 is CASSLRDPGSYGYTF. The CDR3 DNA is TGTGCCAGCAGTCTCAGGGACCCAGGGAGCTATGGCTACACCTTC.

This clonotype showed up just a few times. V gene TRBV19 combines with J gene TRBJ1-6, with 8 bases fitting TRBD1. Germline V CDR1 and CDR2: LNHDA, SQIVND (reference sequence). The CDR3 length is 15 residues. V lost 7 bases to trimming and J lost 8 bases; unmatched junction nucleotides: 10. CDR3 amino acids: CASKPGTGMHSPLHF. The CDR3 DNA is TGTGCCAGTAAACCTGGGACAGGTATGCATTCACCCCTCCACTTT.

A few counts support this clonotype. The chain has TRBV7-2 and TRBJ2-7; 9 positions match TRBD1. This CDR3 has 13 amino acids. From germline, CDR1 is SGHTA and CDR2 FQGNSA. The V gene end was trimmed by 5 bases and the J gene end by 6 bases; junction bases not matched to a gene: 5. The CDR3 loop reads CASSLDRGREQYF. The CDR3 nucleotides are TGTGCCAGCAGCCTGGACAGGGGTCGCGAGCAGTACTTC.

The chain links TRBV19 to TRBJ1-3, with D unresolved. CDR1 is LNHDA, CDR2 SQIVND, per germline (reference sequence). The ends were cut back, 2 bases at V and 8 bases at J, with 7 bases in the middle. The CDR3 length is 12 residues. The CDR3 region is CASSISWDTIYF. CDR3 sequence (DNA): TGTGCCAGTAGTATAAGCTGGGACACCATATATTTT. The entire variable domain, with the rest obtained from reference TRBV19 and TRBJ1-3, is as follows: DGGITQSPKYLFRKEGQNVTLSCEQNLNHDAMYWYRQDPGQGLRLIYYSQIVNDFQKGDIAEGYSVSREKKESFPLTVTSAQKNPTAFYLCASSISWDTIYFGEGSWLTVV.

This clonotype was seen a handful of times. V usage is TRBV10-3 and J usage is TRBJ2-3; 9 bases agree with TRBD1. CDR3 length: 18 amino acids. In germline, CDR1 is ENHRY, CDR2 SYGVKD. V was pared by 4 bases and J by 0 bases, with 11 bases of the junction left unmatched. The CDR3 DNA reads TGTGCCATCAGTGGGGGGGGACAGGGACCAACTAGCACAGATACGCAGTATTTT. Protein product: CAISGGGQGPTSTDTQYF.

The chain is built from TRBV24-1 and TRBJ1-2; tentative D call: TRBD1 (5 bases). In germline, CDR1 is KGHDR, CDR2 SFDVKD. Trimming took off 3 bases at V and 5 bases at J, with 12 bases between the two ends. The CDR3 is made up of 14 amino acids. The CDR3 is CATSDTPGMYGYTF. CDR3 nucleotide sequence: TGTGCCACCAGTGATACTCCAGGGATGTATGGCTACACCTTC.

This clonotype came up many times. The chain has TRBV12-3 or TRBV12-4 and TRBJ2-7; the D gene is possibly TRBD1 (5 bases). The CDR3 spans 14 residues. V gave up 5 bases and J gave up 5 bases, with 16 bases separating them. For the CDR3, the DNA is TGTGCCAGCAGTCTGTCAGGGATGTGGGACGAGCAGTACTTC. This gives the protein CASSLSGMWDEQYF.

This clonotype was recorded many times. The chain's CDR3 is CASSPPFLYGRRETQYF. CDR3 DNA sequence: TGTGCCAGCAGCCCGCCCTTTCTGTATGGGAGGAGGGAGACCCAGTACTTC. The chain has TRBV7-9 and TRBJ2-5; possibly TRBD2 for D (6 bases). The germline V gene has CDR1 SEHNR and CDR2 FQNEAQ (reference sequence). The CDR3 is 17 residues long. Trimming removed 5 bases at V and 5 bases at J, with 24 bases between.

This sequence joins TRBV29-1 and TRBJ1-6; D remains ambiguous. The CDR3 is made up of 13 amino acids. Germline CDR1 reads SQVTM; CDR2 reads ANQGSEA. Trimming removed 6 bases from V and 6 bases from J, with 12 bases in between. The CDR3 loop reads CSVALRSNSPLHF. The CDR3 coding sequence is TGCAGCGTAGCTCTCAGAAGTAATTCACCCCTCCACTTT.

This clonotype was seen more than once but under ten times. The chain couples TRBV11-3 to TRBJ2-1, with D possibly being TRBD2 (5 bases). Germline lookup yields CDR1 SGHNT and CDR2 YENEEA. The CDR3 sequence is 16 residues long. V was clipped by 3 bases and J by 8 bases, with 20 bases between them. DNA for the CDR3: TGTGCCAGCAGCTTTGGGGTAGCTCGTGGGAGCCATGAGCAGTTCTTC. Translation gives CASSFGVARGSHEQFF.

The gene calls are TRBV4-3 and TRBJ2-1; the D is unclear. The CDR3 sequence is 13 residues long. V lost 3 bases, J lost 5 bases, and 8 bases lay in between. Germline assignment: CDR1 LGHNA and CDR2 YSLEER. The CDR3 reads CASSHLGDNEQFF. The CDR3 DNA reads TGCGCCAGCAGCCACCTTGGGGACAATGAGCAGTTCTTC.

This clonotype was detected many times. This sequence joins TRBV6-1 and TRBJ1-2; weak D call: TRBD1 (5 bases). The germline V gene encodes CDR1 MNHNS and CDR2 SASEGT. This CDR3 region has 14 residues. The ends were cut back, 5 bases at V and 5 bases at J, with 15 bases in the middle. DNA for the CDR3: TGTGCCAGCAGTTCCCCTCTGACAGAGTATGGCTACACCTTC. Encoded protein: CASSSPLTEYGYTF.

The J gene is TRBJ2-7, the V gene TRBV2, with 14 bases that match TRBD2. The CDR3 spans 15 residues. V lost 4 bases to trimming and J lost 4 bases; unmatched junction nucleotides: 3. CDR1 is SNHLY, CDR2 FYNNEI, per germline. The DNA of the CDR3 is TGTGCCAGCAGTGGGACTAGCGGGGGGTTATACGAGCAGTACTTC. It specifies CASSGTSGGLYEQYF.